This TCR beta chain was obtained from a study of PD-L1 blockade in urothelial cancer. About the research overall: Patients had undergone 0 to 3 prior chemotherapy regimens. The median T cell count in blood samples was more than 110,000. Blood analysis took place 3 weeks (second dose) and 6 weeks after treatment start.

Germline CDR1 and CDR2: MNHEY and SVGAGI. Losses at the gene ends were 3 bases for V and 9 bases for J; bases not matched to a gene: 11. The CDR3 covers 15 residues. This sample's time point: peripheral blood 6 weeks after treatment start. Repertoires were generated with immunoSEQ multiplex PCR, while TCRdb's copy carries only in-frame clones and drops some. The profile covers around 93,000 clones, with 75% to 90% appearing a single time and under 10% taken by the ten largest. The sequence was collected from a man aged 65-85 years with urothelial cancer. The source material was PBMCs, sampled around atezolizumab (anti-PD-L1) treatment. The rearrangement links TRBV6-5 to TRBJ2-7; 10 nucleotides line up with TRBD1. The CDR3 DNA reads TGTGCCAGCAGTTATTCCGGGACAGGGGACCGATCGCAGTACTTC. Encoded protein: CASSYSGTGDRSQYF.